A selection of T cell receptor beta chains follows, all from one sample in a study of cytomegalovirus exposure and HLA in healthy donors. Profiled with immunoSEQ multiplex PCR; TCRdb holds only in-frame clones, not every one. The data show about 160,000 clones, approximately 80% seen once. Sequencing used PBMCs. These receptors came from a man aged 50-60 years in good health and CMV-seropositive. Both conserved end residues are part of each CDR3.

v_call cdr3_aa
TRBV9 CASSVGGGDEKLFF
TRBV2 CASLLQGNTGELFF
TRBV5-6 CASSLDRGFNYGYTF
TRBV5-4 CASSFGTFAGNTIYF
TRBV7-9 CASSLVRAGGYEQYF
TRBV21-1 CASSKADRGRSYEQYF
TRBV4-1 CASSEISGFSNQPQHF
TRBV7-6 CASSLVGSSYNEQFF
TRBV7-9 CASSLVTSGASSETQYF
TRBV7-9 CASSLGGRGAENEQFF
TRBV5-5 CASSVRDRVTEAFF
TRBV28 CASSLVPGQGGYTF
TRBV5-4 CASSHTSTGELFF
TRBV28 CASSPGGLAGVHNEQFF
TRBV7-4 CASSLARDNSTDTQYF
TRBV9 CASSGGQEKTNYGYTF
TRBV27 CASSHYRDPEAFF
TRBV7-3 CASSQAPGDPYEQYF
TRBV5-1 CASSLVQGFDRNTEAFF
TRBV7-2 CASSSGLAREQYF
TRBV6-4 CASRRDSNYGYTF
TRBV5-1 CASSLDAGTNTGELFF
TRBV5-1 CASSLAVREDSPLHF
TRBV7-8 CASSGRQGIQETQYF
TRBV28 CASILTGGYEQYF
TRBV5-5 CASSVAGTGVGYTF